The 21 T cell receptor beta chains given below trace back to one sample, sequenced in a study of cytomegalovirus exposure and HLA in healthy donors. With 60 Vbeta and 13 Jbeta primers, the PCR was carried out. Sequenced by immunoSEQ multiplex PCR; TCRdb stores in-frame clones only, minus some. The sample has about 90,000 clones, 90% seen once. What was sequenced was PBMCs. The receptors shown here come from a man aged 18 to 30 in good health and CMV-seronegative.

V and J are TRBV14 and TRBJ2-7, with a weak D call TRBD1 (5 bases). CDR1 and CDR2 from the germline V gene are SGHDN and FVKESK. V was shortened by 0 bases and J by 6 bases, with 12 bases between the two germline ends. This CDR3 has 14 residues. For the CDR3, the DNA is TGTGCCAGCAGCCAAGATTTGGGGCGACGCGAGCAGTACTTC. Protein: CASSQDLGRREQYF. The full variable domain, rest sourced from reference TRBV14 and TRBJ2-7, is EAGVTQFPSHSVIEKGQTVTLRCDPISGHDNLYWYRRVMGKEIKFLLHFVKESKQDESGMPNNRFLAERTGGTYSTLKVQPAELEDSGVYFCASSQDLGRREQYFGPGTRLTVT.

The chain couples TRBV28 to TRBJ1-3, with D possibly matching TRBD1 (5 bases). Trimming removed 5 bases from V and 2 bases from J, with 10 bases in between. Germline CDR1 reads MDHEN; CDR2 reads SYDVKM. The CDR3 extends over 14 amino acids. The CDR3 sequence is CASSGAGTGNTIYF. The CDR3, as DNA: TGTGCCAGCAGTGGGGCAGGGACTGGAAACACCATATATTTT.

J is TRBJ1-1 and V is TRBV5-8; no definite D call. The V and J ends lost 2 bases and 11 bases respectively, with 10 bases between them. Germline V gene lookup returns CDR1 SGHTS and CDR2 YDEGEE. This CDR3 has 11 residues. CDR3 coding DNA: TGTGCCAGCAGCTTCGTGGGCACGGCTTTCTTT. Translation: CASSFVGTAFF.

V and J are TRBV5-6 and TRBJ2-5; D possibly corresponds to TRBD2 (6 bases). The tail of the sequence fits TRBJ2-7 better, so the J call may be wrong. This CDR3 region has 13 residues. The V gene's germline CDR1 is SGHDT and CDR2 YYEEEE. The CDR3 nucleotides are TGTGCCAGCAGCCTGACTAGTACCTACGAGCAGTACTTC. It is translated as CASSLTSTYEQYF.

Written as DNA, the CDR3 is TGTGCCAGCAGCCCTCAGGGGTACGGCACTGAAGCTTTCTTT. This gives the protein CASSPQGYGTEAFF. The V and J genes are TRBV7-2 and TRBJ1-1; D is possibly TRBD1 (6 bases). Germline-derived CDR1 and CDR2 are SGHTA and FQGNSA. With 5 bases removed from V and 4 bases from J, the gap between germline ends came to 14 bases. CDR3 length equals 14 residues.

This chain joins TRBV19 and TRBJ2-1, with a possible D match to TRBD2 (5 bases). CDR3 size: 16 residues. Germline V CDR1 and CDR2: LNHDA, SQIVND (reference sequence). The V end was cut by 7 bases, the J end by 6 bases, with 22 bases between. CDR3 sequence: CASNRGQVGAPNEQFF. The CDR3 nucleotides read TGTGCCAGTAATCGAGGGCAGGTTGGAGCACCCAATGAGCAGTTCTTC.

The chain combines TRBV21-1 with TRBJ2-6; no DNA check was done on the table's D call, TRBD2. TRBV21-1 corresponds to a pseudogene. The CDR3 is 19 residues long. Here the CDR3 reads CASRSGMTSGKSGANVLTF. In nucleotides, the CDR3 is TGTGCCAGCAGAAGCGGGATGACTAGCGGAAAGTCTGGGGCCAACGTCCTGACTTTC.

J is TRBJ1-5 and V is TRBV18, with 10 positions matching TRBD1. Unmatched junction bases numbered 5, after V lost 4 bases and J lost 5 bases. Germline V gene data show CDR1 as KGHSH and CDR2 as LQKENI. The CDR3 contains 15 residues. The CDR3 spells CASSRGTGAHQPQHF. Here the CDR3 DNA reads TGTGCCAGCTCACGTGGGACAGGGGCCCATCAGCCCCAGCATTTT.

V usage is TRBV11-1 and J usage is TRBJ2-1, with 9 positions matching TRBD1. With 6 bases clipped from V and 8 bases from J, the junction kept 8 bases outside the gene matches. Germline values: CDR1 SGHAT, CDR2 FQDESV (reference sequence). This CDR3 contains 14 residues. As DNA, the CDR3 is TGTGCCAGCAGTTACGGGACAGGGATTCATGAGCAGTTCTTC. It yields the protein CASSYGTGIHEQFF.

The genes are TRBV28 and TRBJ2-3, with 8 bases identical to TRBD2. V lost 8 bases and J lost 2; bases outside the gene matches: 18. Looked up from germline, CDR1 is MDHEN and CDR2 is SYDVKM. The CDR3 runs 18 residues. In nucleotides, the CDR3 is TGTGCCAGCTCCCCCGGCCTAGCGGGTCTCCCCTACACAGATACGCAGTATTTT. Its translation is CASSPGLAGLPYTDTQYF.

The chain uses TRBV28 and TRBJ2-5; 13 bases fit TRBD2. The V gene end was trimmed by 7 bases and the J gene end by 5 bases; junction bases not matched to a gene: 10. There are 16 residues in the CDR3. Germline V gives CDR1 MDHEN, CDR2 SYDVKM. The DNA for the CDR3 is TGTGCCAGCATTGGACTAGCGGGAGACGAGGGGGAGACCCAGTACTTC. It yields the protein CASIGLAGDEGETQYF.

The CDR3 loop reads CAITPDGNSYEQYF. Here the CDR3 DNA reads TGTGCCATCACTCCCGACGGGAACTCCTACGAGCAGTACTTC. The chain uses TRBV10-3 and TRBJ2-7; possible D gene TRBD2, 5 bases. The CDR3 spans 14 residues. The germline V gene has CDR1 ENHRY and CDR2 SYGVKD. V was shortened by 7 bases and J by 0 bases, with 13 bases between the two germline ends.

The V call is TRBV5-1, the J call TRBJ1-3; TRBD1 agrees at 7 bases. The junction had 0 bases not matched to a gene; V was cut back by 0 bases and J by 3 bases. Per the germline V gene, CDR1 is SGHRS and CDR2 is YFSETQ. This CDR3 has 14 residues. This CDR3 reads CASSLGQGGNTIYF. The CDR3, as DNA: TGCGCCAGCAGCTTGGGACAGGGTGGAAACACCATATATTTT.

V usage is TRBV7-2 and J usage is TRBJ2-2; 12 bases match TRBD2. The CDR3 loop spans 19 amino acids. Trimming removed 2 bases from V and 1 base from J; junction bases left unmatched: 8. CDR1 and CDR2 (germline): SGHTA, FQGNSA. The CDR3 region is CASSLFMASGRVNTGELFF. The DNA of the CDR3 is TGTGCCAGCAGCTTATTTATGGCTAGCGGGAGGGTGAACACCGGGGAGCTGTTTTTT.

V usage is TRBV13 and J usage is TRBJ2-1; 11 bases are a match to TRBD2. CDR1 is PRHDT and CDR2 is FYEKMQ in the germline V gene (reference sequence). This CDR3 comprises 16 residues. V lost 3 bases and J lost 5; bases outside the gene matches: 6. The CDR3 protein is CASSFPETSGDNEQFF. The CDR3 nucleotides are TGTGCCAGCAGCTTTCCCGAGACTAGCGGGGACAATGAGCAGTTCTTC.

DNA of the CDR3: TGTGCCATCAGTGAGCGGGACAGCCAAGAGACCCAGTACTTC. Its translation: CAISERDSQETQYF. The V call is TRBV10-3, the J call TRBJ2-5, with TRBD1 matching over 7 bases. Germline V lookup: CDR1 ENHRY, CDR2 SYGVKD. The CDR3 spans 14 residues. The J segment lost 1 base and the V segment lost 2 bases, leaving 1 base of the junction unmatched.

The CDR3 sequence: CASRGGVRAENTEAFF. The DNA for the CDR3 is TGTGCCAGCAGGGGGGGGGTCAGGGCGGAAAACACTGAAGCTTTCTTT. This chain uses TRBV25-1 with TRBJ1-1; possible D gene TRBD1, 5 bases. Germline V gene lookup returns CDR1 MGHDK and CDR2 SYGVNS. Deletions cut 6 bases from V and 2 bases from J, with 19 bases between. CDR3 size: 16 residues.

The chain links TRBV5-4 to TRBJ2-5, with 7 bases that match TRBD1. The CDR3 totals 14 residues. The germline gives CDR1 SGHNT, CDR2 YYREEE (reference sequence). The V and J ends lost 1 base and 5 bases, in that order; junction bases with no gene match: 5. The CDR3 here is CASSLIDRDETQYF. The CDR3 bases are TGTGCCAGCAGCTTGATAGACAGGGATGAGACCCAGTACTTC. Variable domain in full (rest from reference TRBV5-4 and TRBJ2-5): ETGVTQSPTHLIKTRGQQVTLRCSSQSGHNTVSWYQQALGQGPQFIFQYYREEENGRGNFPPRFSGLQFPNYSSELNVNALELDDSALYLCASSLIDRDETQYFGPGTRLLVL.

The V gene is TRBV5-8, the J gene TRBJ1-5; 7 nucleotides align to TRBD1. Per the germline V gene, CDR1 is SGHTS and CDR2 is YDEGEE. V lost 5 bases and J lost 2; bases outside the gene matches: 7. CDR3 length equals 15 residues. Here the CDR3 DNA reads TGTGCCAGCAGGCGAGGTGACAGGGGCAATCAGCCCCAGCATTTT. This codes for CASRRGDRGNQPQHF. Together with reference TRBV5-8 and TRBJ1-5, the CDR3 gives the full variable domain: EAGVTQSPTHLIKTRGQQATLRCSPISGHTSVYWYQQALGLGLQFLLWYDEGEERNRGNFPPRFSGRQFPNYSSELNVNALELEDSALYLCASRRGDRGNQPQHFGDGTRLSIL.

The chain joins TRBV27 to TRBJ2-7; 8 nucleotides align to TRBD2. Looked up from germline, CDR1 is MNHEY and CDR2 is SMNVEV (reference sequence). The ends lost 4 bases at V and 2 bases at J; junction bases unmatched: 10. The CDR3 has 16 residues. The CDR3 protein is CASSSSLGRGAYEQYF. DNA for the CDR3: TGTGCCAGCAGTTCTTCCTTGGGGCGGGGGGCCTACGAGCAGTACTTC.

This clone occurred once. The V and J genes are TRBV27 and TRBJ1-2; 7 bases map to TRBD1. Germline V CDR1 and CDR2: MNHEY, SMNVEV (reference sequence). The CDR3 consists of 17 residues. Losses at the gene ends were 5 bases for V and 5 bases for J; bases not matched to a gene: 17. This CDR3 is CASSLRDSPRSPYGYTF. The CDR3 DNA follows: TGTGCCAGCAGTCTCCGGGACAGTCCCCGTAGCCCATATGGCTACACCTTC.